The T cell receptor beta chain described here comes from a study of CD8+ T cells in alopecia areata. Study details: The drug, oral tofacitinib, was given to treated patients at 5 to 10 mg twice daily. Patients remained on tofacitinib for 6 to 18 months and then went 6 months without it.

Findings of the study overall: Persistence in scalp and blood during tofacitinib was observed for many expanded lesional clones.

V dropped 7 bases and J dropped 0 bases, with 7 bases sitting between them. The CDR3 contains 14 residues. CDR1 is LNHDA, CDR2 SQIVND, per germline (reference sequence). On this clone itself: No antigen is known for it. Other nucleotide sequences in the sample specify the same CDR3.

cDNA reverse transcribed from extracted RNA served as the sequencing template. Some clones are missing from TCRdb's copy, which holds only in-frame ones; the method was immunoSEQ multiplex PCR. The sample carries under 200,000 clones, approximately 60% recorded once. Treatment: oral pan-JAK inhibitor, 5-10 mg twice daily. Sorting of CD4+ and CD8+ T cells was performed on PBMCs. The source was CD4+ T cells sorted from blood, collected at week 24, from a patient treated with tofacitinib. The sequence came from a human donor with alopecia areata. This chain links TRBV19 with TRBJ2-6; unclear D gene. CDR3 region: CASTQRSGANVLTF. Written as DNA, the CDR3 is TGTGCCAGTACGCAGCGCTCTGGGGCCAACGTCCTGACTTTC.